This is a list of T cell receptor beta chains from one sample in a study of post-analysis software for immune sequencing data. TCRdb reprocessed the PCR reads with MiXCR, giving one entry per CDR3 protein. The sample records some 690,000 distinct CDR3 sequences, roughly three fifths being singletons. Sequencing input: blood. The receptors were sampled from a girl aged 2-15 years with multiple sclerosis. Both conserved end residues are part of each CDR3. The order of the fields is V gene, J gene, clone size, CDR3 length, D gene, CDR3 protein, CDR3 DNA. A D gene is named only where the DNA matches it firmly. Where a row states a size, it is once, few, many or the class of an expanded clone; other rows omit it.

TRBV29-1	TRBJ1-2	many	12	TRBD1	CSVQGTGYGYTF	TGCAGCGTACAGGGGACAGGCTATGGCTACACCTTC
TRBV12-3/TRBV12-4	TRBJ2-1	few	15	TRBD2	CASSLLPSGYNEQFF	TGTGCCAGCAGCCTTCTGCCTAGCGGCTACAATGAGCAGTTCTTC
TRBV18	TRBJ1-2	.	13	.	CASSPDGTYGYTF	TGTGCCAGCTCACCTGACGGCACCTATGGCTACACCTTC
TRBV20-1	TRBJ1-2	.	13	.	CSARRRLIDGYTF	TGCAGTGCTAGGCGACGGCTTATTGATGGCTACACCTTC
TRBV20-1	TRBJ1-2	few	13	TRBD1	CSATRDRVQGYTF	TGCAGTGCTACCCGGGACAGGGTCCAGGGCTACACCTTC
TRBV29-1	TRBJ1-1	.	14	.	CSVARQGRGTEAFF	TGCAGCGTTGCGCGGCAGGGGCGCGGCACTGAAGCTTTCTTT
TRBV5-5	TRBJ2-7	.	14	.	CASSDSTFTYEQYF	TGTGCCAGCAGCGACTCAACATTTACCTACGAGCAGTACTTC
TRBV10-3	TRBJ2-7	.	13	.	CAISDNNRDEQYF	TGTGCCATCAGTGACAACAACCGGGACGAGCAGTACTTC
TRBV10-3	TRBJ2-1	.	12	.	CAISEDSNEQFF	TGTGCCATCAGTGAGGACAGCAATGAGCAGTTCTTC
TRBV4-3	TRBJ2-1	.	15	.	CASSQDGNTHNEQFF	TGCGCCAGCAGCCAAGATGGGAATACCCACAATGAGCAGTTCTTC
TRBV7-2	TRBJ1-1	.	15	.	CASSSLGPTNTEAFF	TGTGCCAGCAGCTCACTGGGACCCACGAACACTGAAGCTTTCTTT
TRBV20-1	TRBJ1-2	.	12	.	CSGTESFIGYTF	TGCAGTGGGACGGAGTCTTTTATCGGCTACACCTTC
TRBV5-1	TRBJ2-3	.	17	TRBD2	CASSPGTSGRTTDTQYF	TGCGCCAGCAGTCCCGGGACTAGCGGGAGAACGACAGATACGCAGTATTTT
TRBV6-2/TRBV6-3	TRBJ2-7	.	14	.	CASSYTQGPYEQYF	TGTGCCAGCAGTTACACTCAGGGTCCCTACGAGCAGTACTTC
TRBV7-3	TRBJ2-7	.	16	TRBD2	CASSPTGGQSHYEQYF	TGTGCCAGCAGCCCCACGGGAGGCCAGAGCCACTACGAGCAGTACTTC
TRBV6-4	TRBJ2-3	.	14	.	CASKEVSASDTQYF	TGTGCCAGCAAGGAGGTGTCCGCTTCAGATACGCAGTATTTT